Presented here are 25 T cell receptor beta chains from one specimen sequenced in a study of vaccination and CD4 T cells after COVID-19. Treatment noted: approximately 10-day PBMC culture with coronavirus spike peptide pools or control peptides (ViraFEST assay). Their cognate antigens are unknown. The Oncomine TCR Beta short-read assay sequenced DNA from cultured CD4+ T cells. One entry per CDR3 protein, called by TCRdb with MiXCR from the PCR reads. The table records approximately 15,000 distinct CDR3 sequences, around three fifths of them present only once. Sequenced material: CD4+ T cells from blood, cultured in vitro. The receptors shown here come from a human donor who had recovered from COVID-19.

The gene calls are TRBV7-6 and TRBJ1-3, with TRBD1 matching 9 bases. The germline V gene encodes CDR1 SGHVS and CDR2 FNYEAQ. CDR3 length: 18 amino acids. V lost 5 bases and J lost 1; bases outside the gene matches: 12. The CDR3 DNA reads TGTGCCAGCAGCCCGACAGGGGGAGGGGGAAGATCTGGAAACACCATATATTTT. Amino acid sequence: CASSPTGGGGRSGNTIYF.

V is TRBV30 and J is TRBJ1-6, with 7 nucleotides matching TRBD1. CDR3 length: 15 residues. CDR1 and CDR2 (germline): GTSNPN, SVGIG (reference sequence). With V trimmed by 0 bases and J by 10 bases, 9 bases remained unmatched. The CDR3 loop reads CAWSVLTGTVSPLHF. CDR3 in DNA: TGTGCCTGGAGTGTCTTAACCGGGACAGTCTCACCCCTCCACTTT.

The chain employs TRBV24-1 and TRBJ2-3; TRBD2 matches at 8 bases. V lost 3 bases to trimming and J lost 4 bases; unmatched junction nucleotides: 5. CDR1 KGHDR and CDR2 SFDVKD come from the germline V gene. The CDR3 runs to 15 residues. DNA of the CDR3: TGTGCCACCAGTGATCCACGACTAGCGTCAGATACGCAGTATTTT. This encodes CATSDPRLASDTQYF.

The CDR3 region is CASSPGQAFYGYTF. The CDR3 DNA is TGTGCCAGCAGCCCGGGACAGGCCTTCTATGGCTACACCTTC. V usage is TRBV7-2 and J usage is TRBJ1-2; 8 bases are a match to TRBD1. Germline CDR1 SGHTA, CDR2 FQGNSA. V lost 5 bases, J lost 4 bases, and 6 bases stayed unmatched. The CDR3 covers 14 residues.

J is TRBJ1-2 and V is TRBV5-4, with TRBD1 as a possible D gene (6 bases). The CDR3 totals 15 residues. V lost 2 bases and J lost 4, with 15 bases in between. Germline assignment: CDR1 SGHNT and CDR2 YYREEE (reference sequence). CDR3 loop: CASSFGGRIGYGYTF. Here the CDR3 DNA reads TGTGCCAGCAGCTTCGGGGGCAGGATTGGCTATGGCTACACCTTC.

This clonotype was seen a handful of times. J is TRBJ2-6 and V is TRBV20-1, with unresolved D. Deletions cut 3 bases from V and 0 bases from J, with 9 bases between. There are 15 residues in the CDR3. Germline assignment: CDR1 DFQATT and CDR2 SNEGSKA (reference sequence). The CDR3 DNA reads as TGCAGTGCTAGTCGGCGGCGCTCTGGGGCCAACGTCCTGACTTTC. Its protein is CSASRRRSGANVLTF.

The rearrangement links TRBV25-1 to TRBJ1-6; D gene ambiguous. Germline V gene lookup returns CDR1 MGHDK and CDR2 SYGVNS. V lost 8 bases and J 7 bases, leaving 15 bases between the germline ends. This CDR3 comprises 14 residues. The CDR3, as DNA: TGTGCCAGCGGGAGTTTGGAGGTCAATTCACCCCTCCACTTT. As protein: CASGSLEVNSPLHF.

This clonotype was observed a few times. The rearrangement joins TRBV6-1 to TRBJ1-2; D uncertain. The germline gives CDR1 MNHNS, CDR2 SASEGT. This CDR3 region has 11 residues. Deletions cut 6 bases from V and 6 bases from J, with 8 bases between. The CDR3 region is CASRRLDGYTF. Written as DNA, the CDR3 is TGTGCCAGCAGGAGGTTGGATGGCTACACCTTC.

This clonotype was counted once. The chain employs TRBV5-1 and TRBJ2-5; D is uncertain. The germline gives CDR1 SGHRS, CDR2 YFSETQ. With 0 bases removed from V and 7 bases from J, the gap between germline ends came to 4 bases. CDR3 length: 11 amino acids. The DNA of the CDR3 is TGCGCCAGCAGCTTGGTGGGGACCCAGTACTTC. It yields the protein CASSLVGTQYF.

V gene TRBV24-1 combines with J gene TRBJ2-3; TRBD1 agrees at 7 bases. In germline, CDR1 is KGHDR, CDR2 SFDVKD. The ends lost 3 bases at V and 2 bases at J; junction bases unmatched: 4. The CDR3 runs to 15 residues. The CDR3 coding sequence is TGTGCCACCAGTGATCCCGGGACAGTCACAGATACGCAGTATTTT. Residues: CATSDPGTVTDTQYF.

The J gene is TRBJ2-7, the V gene TRBV7-9, with D perhaps matching TRBD1 (6 bases). Germline V gene lookup returns CDR1 SEHNR and CDR2 FQNEAQ (reference sequence). Trimming stripped 6 bases from V and 6 bases from J, with 15 bases between. The length of the CDR3 is 13 residues. The CDR3 bases are TGTGCCAGCAGGGGGGCAGGGATGGGCGAGCAGTACTTC. Translation gives CASRGAGMGEQYF.

The rearrangement joins TRBV6-1 to TRBJ1-2; 7 bases fit TRBD1. The V gene end was trimmed by 7 bases and the J gene end by 5 bases; junction bases not matched to a gene: 10. The germline CDR1 and CDR2 sequences are MNHNS and SASEGT. CDR3 size: 14 residues. This CDR3 is CASTLSTGVYGYTF. The CDR3 region has the DNA TGTGCCAGCACCCTATCAACAGGGGTGTATGGCTACACCTTC.

V usage is TRBV6-1 and J usage is TRBJ1-2; D remains unclear. The germline CDR1 and CDR2 sequences are MNHNS and SASEGT. CDR3 length: 13 residues. Trimming stripped 6 bases from V and 5 bases from J, with 13 bases between. The CDR3 here is CASSDRTHYGYTF. In DNA form, the CDR3 reads TGTGCCAGCAGCGACCGAACCCATTATGGCTACACCTTC.

CDR3 sequence (DNA): TGTGCCAGCAGCTTAGTTGGAAATTCACCCCTCCACTTT. It codes for CASSLVGNSPLHF. The V gene is TRBV7-3, the J gene TRBJ1-6; D not certain. The CDR3 is made up of 13 amino acids. Germline CDR1 SGHTA, CDR2 FQGTGA. Trimming removed 2 bases from V and 7 bases from J, with 6 bases in between.

This chain's CDR3 is CASSLRGGEGNEKLFF. The CDR3 coding sequence is TGTGCCAGCAGCCTTCGAGGGGGGGAAGGTAATGAAAAACTGTTTTTT. This chain connects TRBV7-6 to TRBJ1-4; weak D call: TRBD1 (6 bases). The V end was cut by 5 bases, the J end by 4 bases, with 17 bases between. CDR3 size: 16 residues. CDR1 is SGHVS, CDR2 FNYEAQ, per germline.

This clonotype has a handful of counts. The chain is built from TRBV11-2 and TRBJ2-7; 8 bases match TRBD2. The CDR3 has 12 amino acids. The germline gives CDR1 SGHAT, CDR2 FQNNGV. J lost 5 bases, V lost 6 bases, and 3 bases had no gene match. DNA of the CDR3: TGTGCCAGCAGGTCGACTAGCGACGAGCAGTACTTC. It specifies CASRSTSDEQYF. Complete variable domain (other parts from reference TRBV11-2 and TRBJ2-7): EAGVAQSPRYKIIEKRQSVAFWCNPISGHATLYWYQQILGQGPKLLIQFQNNGVVDDSQLPKDRFSAERLKGVDSTLKIQPAKLEDSAVYLCASRSTSDEQYFGPGTRLTVT.

The gene calls are TRBV30 and TRBJ1-6, with D possibly matching TRBD1 (6 bases). This CDR3 spans 16 amino acids. Per the germline V gene, CDR1 is GTSNPN and CDR2 is SVGIG (reference sequence). Trimming stripped 2 bases from V and 7 bases from J, with 18 bases between. CDR3 sequence reads: CAWSNQGFRRNSPLHF. CDR3 sequence (DNA): TGTGCCTGGAGTAACCAGGGGTTCAGGCGAAATTCACCCCTCCACTTT.

The chain uses TRBV11-3 and TRBJ2-2, with 9 nucleotides matching TRBD1. This CDR3 is 15 amino acids long. Germline V CDR1 and CDR2: SGHNT, YENEEA. After removal of 4 bases from V and 4 bases from J, the junction contained 4 bases not matched to a gene. This CDR3 is CASSSGQGITGELFF. In nucleotides, the CDR3 is TGTGCCAGCAGCTCGGGACAGGGAATCACCGGGGAGCTGTTTTTT.

The V and J genes are TRBV6-1 and TRBJ1-1; possibly TRBD1 for D (6 bases). V was clipped by 5 bases and J by 4 bases, with 17 bases between them. CDR3 length equals 15 residues. Germline-derived CDR1 and CDR2 are MNHNS and SASEGT. The CDR3: CASSPQQGGVTEAFF. DNA of the CDR3: TGTGCCAGCAGTCCTCAACAGGGAGGAGTCACTGAAGCTTTCTTT.

CDR3 DNA: TGTGCCAGCAGCTTAGCCGAAGGGCTAATCCTTGCAGGCTACACCTTC. Translating gives CASSLAEGLILAGYTF. V gene TRBV7-9 combines with J gene TRBJ1-2; unclear D gene. The CDR3 spans 16 residues. Trimming took off 0 bases at V and 8 bases at J, with 19 bases between the two ends. Germline CDR1 is SEHNR and CDR2 is FQNEAQ (reference sequence).

V usage is TRBV5-1 and J usage is TRBJ2-7; tentative D call: TRBD1 (5 bases). Trimming pared 2 bases from V and 0 bases from J, leaving 12 bases between. CDR1 is SGHRS and CDR2 is YFSETQ in the germline V gene. The CDR3 covers 15 residues. CDR3 sequence: CASSFDSSSSYEQYF. The CDR3 DNA reads TGCGCCAGCAGCTTCGACAGTTCGAGCTCCTACGAGCAGTACTTC.

V and J are TRBV20-1 and TRBJ2-1, with a tentative D call TRBD1 (6 bases). This CDR3 contains 11 residues. Trimming shortened V by 0 bases and J by 12 bases, and 9 bases separated the two germline ends. From germline, CDR1 is DFQATT and CDR2 SNEGSKA (reference sequence). The CDR3 bases are TGCAGTGCTAGAGATCTCAGGGGGCAGTTCTTC. This translates into CSARDLRGQFF.

The rearrangement uses TRBV6-2 or TRBV6-3 and TRBJ2-7, with 7 bases identical to TRBD2. Trimming took 6 bases from V and 2 from J; bases not matched to a gene: 10. Germline CDR1 is MNHEY and CDR2 is SVGEGT. This CDR3 comprises 15 residues. DNA for the CDR3: TGTGCCAGCAGGGGGTCGGGGGAGGGAGCCTACGAGCAGTACTTC. This codes for CASRGSGEGAYEQYF.

The chain links TRBV12-3 or TRBV12-4 to TRBJ1-1; D call uncertain. This CDR3 is 13 amino acids long. V was trimmed by 8 bases and J by 0 bases, leaving 10 bases between them. The CDR3 DNA sequence: TGTGCCAGCTCGGGGTACATGAACACTGAAGCTTTCTTT. Translating it yields CASSGYMNTEAFF.

The rearrangement links TRBV6-2 or TRBV6-3 to TRBJ1-1; D is uncertain. This CDR3 is 18 amino acids long. Germline values: CDR1 MNHEY, CDR2 SVGEGT. V shed 1 base and J shed 2 bases, with 20 bases lying between them. The CDR3 DNA reads as TGTGCCAGCAGTTACTGGTTCGCGGTAGCACAACCAAACACTGAAGCTTTCTTT. Protein: CASSYWFAVAQPNTEAFF.